This T cell receptor beta chain is from a study of blood T cells in healthy people across ages (dated by TCRdb to 2013 to 2016). Regarding the study in general: In model experiments, template switching captured about one uniquely barcoded TCR beta cDNA molecule for every two T cells. Age-related changes in TCR beta repertoire diversity were measured in the study by deep sequencing normalized with unique cDNA molecular identifiers. The donors were divided into four age groups: young (average about 16 years), middle-aged (under 40), aged (62) and long-lived (approximately 74). To avoid experimental bias, donors of different ages were spread randomly across the sequencing lanes. For two donors (one aged 18 to 30 and one aged 80 or older), the study analyzed two additional independent replicas of 1 million unique cDNA reads from the same blood draw.

The protocol used for the library was 5' RACE. Sequencing relied on an Illumina HiSeq 2500. A second PCR of 7 to 11 cycles was run with a J-beta primer mix and a sample-barcoded 5' primer. A template-switch 5' adaptor carrying 12 random nucleotides introduced a unique molecular identifier onto each TCR beta cDNA molecule. Each sample yielded at least 3 million CDR3-containing paired-end reads. First-strand cDNA was synthesized from all RNA with the Mint cDNA synthesis kit, primed by a TRBC-specific oligonucleotide. Following uracil-DNA glycosylase treatment, all cDNA underwent a first 18-cycle PCR with the universal primers M1SS and BC2_uni_R. Under the source paper's analysis protocol: Normalization of each sample was performed by random selection of 1 million high-quality reads, each carrying a distinct molecular identifier. Instead of being binned into consensus sequences, reads that shared molecular identifiers were thrown out. MiTCR, set to a Q25 quality threshold and the strictest error-elimination algorithm, was used for CDR3 identification, clonotype clustering and error correction. A nonparametric unseen species model using Euler transformation provided a lower-bound estimate of total TCR beta diversity. TCRdb redid the processing of the public reads, applying fastp at Q25 and MiXCR, and retained in-frame beta chains. Each entry merges the rows of one CDR3 protein and shows their most common DNA and genes. In this record, the V and J calls reflect TCRdb's handling and not the investigators' own analysis. Recorded for this sample are about 1,400,000 distinct CDR3 sequences; around 42% of them occurred a single time. Of the sample, 7.9% is held by the ten largest clones.

V is cut by 4 bases and J by 7 bases, and the space between the germline ends is 14 bases. From the cysteine up to the phenylalanine, the CDR3 has a length of 13 residues. CDR3 DNA only is kept here, 39 bases in frame from base 1. As encoded in the germline V gene, CDR1 is MGHRA while CDR2 is YSYEKL. This clonotype was seen a few times. Its specific antigen is unknown. Per-base quality was not reported, and no clone a single base away is much larger than it. The study at large found these results: The percentage of naive T cells measured by flow cytometry correlated strongly with observed TCR beta diversity. Since profiling was done on bulk unsorted PBMCs, naive and antigen-experienced compartments could not be conclusively compared. The CMV infection status of donors was not known, potentially confounding age-related changes in expanded clonotypes. Compared with the aged group, more naive CD4+ T cells, fewer expanded clones and increased TCR diversity were shown by the long-lived group, suggesting age selection. As age increased, observed TCR beta diversity per million T cells dropped in a roughly linear way, and a significant reduction was already evident by age 40. Estimates of total diversity based on one million sequenced T cells were considered lower bounds and underestimates.

The donors were 40 or so Caucasian individuals from Russia, aged 6 to 90 years, who were systemically healthy. Roughly 9.5 milliliters of peripheral blood were drawn from each donor into EDTA-treated Vacutainer tubes. Ficoll-Paque density-gradient centrifugation was used to isolate PBMCs, with at least 7 million per sample. Total RNA, at least 6 micrograms per sample, was extracted from PBMCs with Trizol reagent. For every donor, flow cytometry on a PBMC aliquot measured the percentage of naive CD45RAhigh/CD27high T cells. The sequenced material came from blood. Here the chain combines TRBV4-1 and TRBJ2-7, with the D gene call left open. The TCR originated in a young woman in good health. The DNA sequence is as follows: TGCGCCAGCAGCCTTAGGGTGTTGACAGAGCAGTACTTC. It translates as CASSLRVLTEQYF.